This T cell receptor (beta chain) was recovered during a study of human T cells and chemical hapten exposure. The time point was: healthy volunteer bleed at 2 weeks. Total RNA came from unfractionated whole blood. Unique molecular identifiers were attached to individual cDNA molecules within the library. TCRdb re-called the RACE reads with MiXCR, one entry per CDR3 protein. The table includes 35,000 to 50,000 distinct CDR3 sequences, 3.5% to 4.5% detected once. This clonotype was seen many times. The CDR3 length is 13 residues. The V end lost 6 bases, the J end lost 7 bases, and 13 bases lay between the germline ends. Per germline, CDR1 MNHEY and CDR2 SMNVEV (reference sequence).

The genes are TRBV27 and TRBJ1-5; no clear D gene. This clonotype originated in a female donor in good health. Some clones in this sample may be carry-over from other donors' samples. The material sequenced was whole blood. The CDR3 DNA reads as TGTGCCAGCAGATCTGATTCTAGCCAGCCCCAGCATTTT. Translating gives CASRSDSSQPQHF.